What follows are 24 T cell receptor beta chains derived from one specimen sequenced in a study of identical twins. TCRdb reanalysed the 5' RACE reads using MiXCR and keeps one entry per CDR3 protein. This sample has roughly 540,000 distinct CDR3 sequences, with less than 25% found just once. This sample was shared with a second study, whose subject was T cells expressing NK-cell markers.

What was sequenced was CD4+ T cells sorted from blood. The receptors shown here come from a young woman in good health.

This clonotype was detected only a few times. The V and J genes are TRBV20-1 and TRBJ2-1, with 10 bases matching TRBD2. The length of the CDR3 is 17 residues. With V trimmed by 1 base and J by 0 bases, 6 bases remained unmatched. Germline values: CDR1 DFQATT, CDR2 SNEGSKA (reference sequence). The CDR3 sequence: CSARVASGRSSYNEQFF. The DNA of the CDR3 is TGCAGTGCTAGAGTCGCTAGCGGGAGAAGCTCCTACAATGAGCAGTTCTTC.

The rearrangement joins TRBV5-1 to TRBJ1-1; no clear D gene. This CDR3 has 17 amino acids. The germline V gene encodes CDR1 SGHRS and CDR2 YFSETQ. The V gene lost 0 bases and the J gene lost 0 bases, with 15 bases spanning the gap. The CDR3 sequence is CASSLGIQPLMNTEAFF. DNA of the CDR3: TGCGCCAGCAGCTTGGGGATACAGCCGTTGATGAACACTGAAGCTTTCTTT.

This clonotype was counted a few times. Written as DNA, the CDR3 is TGCGCCAGCAGTGTAGGTCGGGGGACCTACGAGCAGTACTTC. Encoded protein: CASSVGRGTYEQYF. The chain joins TRBV10-2 to TRBJ2-7, with D possibly being TRBD2 (6 bases). CDR3 length equals 14 residues. Germline lookup yields CDR1 WSHSY and CDR2 SAAADI. The V end was cut by 4 bases, the J end by 2 bases, with 12 bases between.

This clonotype has ten or more counts. The chain uses TRBV3-1 and TRBJ1-6, with D hard to call. This CDR3 has 15 residues. Germline CDR1 and CDR2: LGHDT and YNNKEL (reference sequence). Trimming shortened V by 7 bases and J by 7 bases, and 17 bases separated the two germline ends. CDR3: CASTSGTGGNSPLHF. The CDR3 DNA sequence: TGTGCCAGCACGTCGGGTACTGGAGGGAATTCACCCCTCCACTTT.

The gene calls are TRBV18 and TRBJ1-1; D is unresolved. The V gene's germline CDR1 is KGHSH and CDR2 LQKENI. V lost 2 bases and J 3 bases, leaving 13 bases between the germline ends. The CDR3 is made up of 15 amino acids. The CDR3, as DNA: TGTGCCAGCTCACCAAGAAGGGAGAAGGACACTGAAGCTTTCTTT. This translates into CASSPRREKDTEAFF.

This clonotype was seen ten or more times. This chain links TRBV29-1 with TRBJ2-1; maybe TRBD2 (6 bases). V lost 0 bases, J lost 10 bases, and 22 bases lay in between. This CDR3 is built from 16 residues. Per germline, CDR1 SQVTM and CDR2 ANQGSEA. CDR3 coding DNA: TGCAGCGTTGAAGATGGTAGGGACGGGCGGGGCTTGGAGCAGTTCTTC. Its protein is CSVEDGRDGRGLEQFF.

V gene TRBV7-8 combines with J gene TRBJ1-4; D gene uncertain. This CDR3 has 15 residues. Trimming pared 6 bases from V and 6 bases from J, leaving 17 bases between. Per germline, CDR1 SGHVS and CDR2 FQNEAQ. In nucleotides, the CDR3 is TGTGCCAGCAGTCATTGGATAGAGAAGTATGAAAAACTGTTTTTT. Encoded protein: CASSHWIEKYEKLFF.

In its sample, this clonotype was seen a few times. The chain uses TRBV12-3 or TRBV12-4 and TRBJ2-5, with D perhaps TRBD2 (6 bases). Trimming removed 5 bases at V and 5 bases at J, with 21 bases between. The CDR3 spans 16 residues. This chain's CDR3 is CASSLTGGGAGETQYF. CDR3 sequence (DNA): TGTGCCAGCAGTCTGACTGGAGGCGGGGCCGGGGAGACCCAGTACTTC.

This clonotype was recorded once. This chain links TRBV9 with TRBJ2-3, with D perhaps TRBD2 (6 bases). The V and J ends lost 4 bases and 1 base respectively, with 16 bases between them. The CDR3 has 16 residues. The V gene's germline CDR1 is SGDLS and CDR2 YYNGEE. Here the CDR3 reads CASSLGGSTGTDTQYF. The CDR3 DNA is TGTGCCAGCAGCCTAGGAGGGAGTACGGGCACAGATACGCAGTATTTT.

This clonotype was seen repeatedly, ten times or more. This sequence joins TRBV10-3 and TRBJ2-3; 10 nucleotides align to TRBD2. CDR1 is ENHRY, CDR2 SYGVKD, per germline. The CDR3 sequence is 14 residues long. Germline trimming cut 6 bases from V and 1 base from J; bases unmatched to any gene: 1. CDR3 DNA sequence: TGTGCCATCAGAACTAGCGGGGGCACAGATACGCAGTATTTT. Its protein product is CAIRTSGGTDTQYF.

The chain couples TRBV7-9 to TRBJ2-1; tentatively, D is TRBD1 (5 bases). The germline V gene encodes CDR1 SEHNR and CDR2 FQNEAQ (reference sequence). The CDR3 extends over 13 amino acids. Trimming left V 5 bases short and J 15 bases short, with 20 bases between. The CDR3 region has the DNA TGTGCCAGCAGCCAACAACAGGACACCCTTCTGTTCTTC. It yields the protein CASSQQQDTLLFF.

V and J are TRBV4-3 and TRBJ2-3, with D unclear. Deletions cut 3 bases from V and 0 bases from J, with 13 bases between. CDR1 is LGHNA and CDR2 is YSLEER in the germline V gene. This CDR3 has 16 amino acids. CDR3 sequence reads: CASSHMSYRSTDTQYF. The DNA for the CDR3 is TGCGCCAGCAGCCATATGTCTTATAGGAGCACAGATACGCAGTATTTT.

V and J are TRBV10-2 and TRBJ2-4; D uncertain. Per the germline V gene, CDR1 is WSHSY and CDR2 is SAAADI. This CDR3 spans 14 amino acids. Trimming removed 6 bases at V and 3 bases at J, with 12 bases between. The CDR3: CASRSWADKNIQYF. CDR3 nucleotide sequence: TGCGCCAGCAGATCGTGGGCAGACAAAAACATTCAGTACTTC.

The chain joins TRBV27 to TRBJ1-3; no clear D. Trimming shortened V by 5 bases and J by 2 bases, and 16 bases separated the two germline ends. CDR3 length equals 16 residues. CDR1 and CDR2 from the germline V gene are MNHEY and SMNVEV (reference sequence). The CDR3 DNA follows: TGTGCCAGCAGTCTGTCTGGGGTCAGCACTGGAAACACCATATATTTT. Amino acids: CASSLSGVSTGNTIYF.

This clonotype was seen a few times. CDR3 coding DNA: TGTGCCAGCCGGACTAGCGGAAACAATGAGCAGTTCTTC. Translation: CASRTSGNNEQFF. The chain recombines TRBV2 with TRBJ2-1, with 10 nucleotides matching TRBD2. With 8 bases clipped from V and 5 bases from J, the junction kept 3 bases outside the gene matches. Per the germline V gene, CDR1 is SNHLY and CDR2 is FYNNEI. This CDR3 spans 13 amino acids. The full variable domain, with the rest looked up from reference TRBV2 and TRBJ2-1, is EPEVTQTPSHQVTQMGQEVILRCVPISNHLYFYWYRQILGQKVEFLVSFYNNEISEKSEIFDDQFSVERPDGSNFTLKIRSTKLEDSAMYFCASRTSGNNEQFFGPGTRLTVL.

This sequence joins TRBV7-2 and TRBJ2-2; no reliable D call. Trimming took off 5 bases at V and 2 bases at J, with 6 bases between the two ends. CDR3 length: 13 residues. Germline V lookup: CDR1 SGHTA, CDR2 FQGNSA. The CDR3 DNA is TGTGCCAGCAGCCAATACAACACCGGGGAGCTGTTTTTT. Protein product: CASSQYNTGELFF.

J is TRBJ1-6 and V is TRBV5-1; no firm D call. The CDR3 consists of 13 residues. V was trimmed by 0 bases and J by 10 bases, leaving 8 bases between them. The germline CDR1 and CDR2 sequences are SGHRS and YFSETQ. CDR3: CASSLEERSPLHF. The DNA for the CDR3 is TGCGCCAGCAGCTTGGAGGAGAGGTCACCCCTCCACTTT.

In this sample, this clonotype turned up many times. V usage is TRBV12-3 or TRBV12-4 and J usage is TRBJ2-7; TRBD1 aligns across 7 bases. The CDR3 spans 12 residues. V gave up 8 bases and J gave up 4 bases; unmatched junction bases: 5. This CDR3 is CASRRQGYEQYF. Written as DNA, the CDR3 is TGTGCCAGCCGTCGACAGGGATACGAGCAGTACTTC.

The chain recombines TRBV10-2 with TRBJ1-1; D might be TRBD1 (5 bases). Germline V gives CDR1 WSHSY, CDR2 SAAADI. The CDR3 totals 13 residues. Trimming cost V 10 bases and J 5 bases, with 17 bases left between them. CDR3 residues: CATHGHPGTEAFF. The DNA for the CDR3 is TGCGCCACCCACGGACACCCGGGGACTGAAGCTTTCTTT.

This clonotype was observed a few times. The chain links TRBV29-1 to TRBJ1-1; D is unclear. Germline V lookup: CDR1 SQVTM, CDR2 ANQGSEA. The CDR3 totals 13 residues. V was cut by 7 bases and J by 4 bases, with 16 bases left in between. The CDR3 here is CSAFPSSFTEAFF. As DNA, the CDR3 is TGCAGCGCCTTCCCTTCCAGCTTCACTGAAGCTTTCTTT.

This clonotype has only a few counts. The chain is built from TRBV6-4 and TRBJ2-3; no definite D call. This CDR3 spans 14 amino acids. CDR1 and CDR2 (germline): MRHNA, SNTAGT. The V and J ends lost 3 bases and 0 bases respectively, with 7 bases between them. DNA of the CDR3: TGTGCCAGCAGTGAACAGCTTAGCACAGATACGCAGTATTTT. This translates into CASSEQLSTDTQYF.

The J gene is TRBJ1-1, the V gene TRBV5-1, with D perhaps TRBD1 (5 bases). V gave up 1 base and J gave up 4 bases, with 11 bases separating them. CDR1 is SGHRS and CDR2 is YFSETQ in the germline V gene. The CDR3 runs to 14 residues. CDR3 in DNA: TGCGCCAGCAGCTTGACAGGAGAGGTCACTGAAGCTTTCTTT. Its protein product is CASSLTGEVTEAFF. The full variable domain, its missing parts supplied by reference TRBV5-1 and TRBJ1-1, is KAGVTQTPRYLIKTRGQQVTLSCSPISGHRSVSWYQQTPGQGLQFLFEYFSETQRNKGNFPGRFSGRQFSNSRSEMNVSTLELGDSALYLCASSLTGEVTEAFFGQGTRLTVV.

V usage is TRBV27 and J usage is TRBJ1-2; the D gene is possibly TRBD1 (5 bases). Germline CDR1 reads MNHEY; CDR2 reads SMNVEV (reference sequence). The CDR3 runs 17 residues. Trimming removed 5 bases from V and 0 bases from J, with 19 bases in between. CDR3 nucleotide sequence: TGTGCCAGCAGTCTAAGGCAGGGTCAGGTGACTAACTATGGCTACACCTTC. Its protein is CASSLRQGQVTNYGYTF.

In this sample, this clonotype turned up many times. The chain links TRBV20-1 to TRBJ2-3, with D hard to call. There are 11 residues in the CDR3. CDR1 and CDR2 from the germline V gene are DFQATT and SNEGSKA (reference sequence). The V gene lost 4 bases and the J gene lost 4 bases, with 6 bases spanning the gap. CDR3 protein: CSAKVADTQYF. In DNA, the CDR3 is TGCAGTGCTAAAGTTGCAGATACGCAGTATTTT.